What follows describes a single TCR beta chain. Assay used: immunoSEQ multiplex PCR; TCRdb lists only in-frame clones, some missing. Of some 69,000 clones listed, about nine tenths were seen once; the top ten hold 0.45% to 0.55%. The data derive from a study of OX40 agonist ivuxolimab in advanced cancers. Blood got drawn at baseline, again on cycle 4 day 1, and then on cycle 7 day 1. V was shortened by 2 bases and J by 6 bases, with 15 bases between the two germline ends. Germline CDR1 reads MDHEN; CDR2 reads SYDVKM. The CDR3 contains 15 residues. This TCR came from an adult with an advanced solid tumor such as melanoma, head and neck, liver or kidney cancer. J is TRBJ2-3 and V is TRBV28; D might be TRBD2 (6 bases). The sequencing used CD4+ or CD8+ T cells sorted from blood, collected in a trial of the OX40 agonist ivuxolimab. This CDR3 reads CASSLMGLQHDTQYF. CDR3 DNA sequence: TGTGCCAGCAGTTTAATGGGACTCCAGCACGATACGCAGTATTTT.